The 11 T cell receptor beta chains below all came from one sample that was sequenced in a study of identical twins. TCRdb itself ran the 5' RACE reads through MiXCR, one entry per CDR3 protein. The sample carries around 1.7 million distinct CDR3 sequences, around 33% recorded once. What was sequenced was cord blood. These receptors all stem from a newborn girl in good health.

In nucleotides, the CDR3 is TGTGCCAGCAGTCCCCCGACTAGGGGGGGCACAGATACGCAGTATTTT. Residues: CASSPPTRGGTDTQYF. V usage is TRBV28 and J usage is TRBJ2-3, with D possibly called TRBD1 or TRBD2 (6 bases each). V shed 5 bases and J shed 1 base, with 16 bases lying between them. The CDR3 covers 16 residues. Germline V lookup: CDR1 MDHEN, CDR2 SYDVKM.

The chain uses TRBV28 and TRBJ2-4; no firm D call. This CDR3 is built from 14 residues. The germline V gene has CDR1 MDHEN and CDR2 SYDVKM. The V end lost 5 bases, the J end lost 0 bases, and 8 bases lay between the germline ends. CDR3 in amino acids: CASSQILAKNIQYF. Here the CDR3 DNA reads TGTGCCAGCAGTCAAATACTAGCCAAAAACATTCAGTACTTC.

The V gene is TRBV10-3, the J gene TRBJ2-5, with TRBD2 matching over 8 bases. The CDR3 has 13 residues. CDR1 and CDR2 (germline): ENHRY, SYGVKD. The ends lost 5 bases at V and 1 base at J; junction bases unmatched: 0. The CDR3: CAISTSGQETQYF. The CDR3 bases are TGTGCCATCAGTACTAGCGGCCAAGAGACCCAGTACTTC.

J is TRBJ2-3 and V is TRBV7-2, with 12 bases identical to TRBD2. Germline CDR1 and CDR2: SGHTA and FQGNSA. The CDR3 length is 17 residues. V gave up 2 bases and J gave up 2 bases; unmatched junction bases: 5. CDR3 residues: CASSLPGLAGTTDTQYF. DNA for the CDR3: TGTGCCAGCAGCTTACCTGGACTAGCGGGGACCACAGATACGCAGTATTTT.

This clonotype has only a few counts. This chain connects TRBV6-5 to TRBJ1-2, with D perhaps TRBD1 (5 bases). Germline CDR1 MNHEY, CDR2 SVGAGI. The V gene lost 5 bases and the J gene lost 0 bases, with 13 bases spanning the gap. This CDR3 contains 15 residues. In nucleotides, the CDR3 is TGTGCCAGCAGTCCCCACGACAGACCTAACTATGGCTACACCTTC. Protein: CASSPHDRPNYGYTF.

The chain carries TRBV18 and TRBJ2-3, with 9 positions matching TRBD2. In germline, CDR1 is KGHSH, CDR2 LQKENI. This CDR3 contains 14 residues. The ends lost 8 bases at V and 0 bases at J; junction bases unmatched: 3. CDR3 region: CASGLAQSTDTQYF. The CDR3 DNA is TGTGCCAGCGGACTAGCGCAGAGCACAGATACGCAGTATTTT.

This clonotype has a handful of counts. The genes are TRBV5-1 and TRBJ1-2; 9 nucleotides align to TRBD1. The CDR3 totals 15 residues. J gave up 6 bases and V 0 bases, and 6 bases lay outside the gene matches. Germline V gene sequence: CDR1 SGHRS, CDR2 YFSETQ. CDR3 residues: CASSLVGQGPDGYTF. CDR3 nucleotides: TGCGCCAGCAGCTTGGTGGGACAGGGCCCCGATGGCTACACCTTC.

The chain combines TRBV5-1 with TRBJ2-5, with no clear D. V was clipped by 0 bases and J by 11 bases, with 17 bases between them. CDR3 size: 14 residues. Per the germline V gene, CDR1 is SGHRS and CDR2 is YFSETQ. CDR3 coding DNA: TGCGCCAGCAGCTTGGGTGGGATCTTCAATGAGCAGTACTTC. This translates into CASSLGGIFNEQYF.

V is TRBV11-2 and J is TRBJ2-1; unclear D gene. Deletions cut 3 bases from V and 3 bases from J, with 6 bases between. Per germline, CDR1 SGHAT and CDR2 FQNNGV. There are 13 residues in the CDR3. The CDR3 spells CASSLVFYNEQFF. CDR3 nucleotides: TGTGCCAGCAGCTTGGTTTTCTACAATGAGCAGTTCTTC.

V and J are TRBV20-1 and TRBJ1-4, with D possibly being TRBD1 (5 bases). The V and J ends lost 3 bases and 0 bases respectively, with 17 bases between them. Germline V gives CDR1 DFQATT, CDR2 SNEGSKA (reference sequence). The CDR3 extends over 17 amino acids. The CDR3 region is CSASGPGPRATNEKLFF. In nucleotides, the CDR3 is TGCAGTGCTAGCGGACCGGGACCGCGTGCAACTAATGAAAAACTGTTTTTT.

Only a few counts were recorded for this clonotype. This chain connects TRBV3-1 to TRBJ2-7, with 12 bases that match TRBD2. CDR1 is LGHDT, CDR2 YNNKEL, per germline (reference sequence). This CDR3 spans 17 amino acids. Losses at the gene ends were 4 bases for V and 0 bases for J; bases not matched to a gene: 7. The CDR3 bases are TGTGCCAGCAGCCCTGGGACTAGCGGGCCTTCCTCCTACGAGCAGTACTTC. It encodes CASSPGTSGPSSYEQYF.